What follows are 22 T cell receptor beta chains derived from one specimen sequenced in a study of human thymus T cells. Sequenced by immunoSEQ multiplex PCR; TCRdb stores in-frame clones only, minus some. The sample includes tens of thousands of clones, 95% seen only once; the top ten take 0.03% to 0.035%. Corrective cardiac surgery supplied the resected thymus tissue. Sequenced material: thymus tissue. These receptors came from a girl younger than two with a congenital heart defect but otherwise immunologically healthy.

This clone was seen just once. V gene TRBV18 combines with J gene TRBJ2-6, with 11 nucleotides matching TRBD2. The CDR3 has 18 residues. Per germline, CDR1 KGHSH and CDR2 LQKENI. J was trimmed by 0 bases and V by 5 bases; bases with no gene match: 6. CDR3 nucleotide sequence: TGTGCCAGCTCAGTCATAGCGGGAGGGAGCTCTGGGGCCAACGTCCTGACTTTC. Translation gives CASSVIAGGSSGANVLTF.

V gene TRBV14 combines with J gene TRBJ2-5; possible D gene TRBD1, 5 bases. Germline-derived CDR1 and CDR2 are SGHDN and FVKESK. Trimming pared 0 bases from V and 6 bases from J, leaving 8 bases between. This CDR3 has 13 residues. The CDR3 region is CASSQERGKTQYF. DNA for the CDR3: TGTGCCAGCAGCCAAGAAAGGGGTAAGACCCAGTACTTC.

The V call is TRBV27, the J call TRBJ2-2, with D unresolved. This CDR3 has 14 residues. Germline CDR1 reads MNHEY; CDR2 reads SMNVEV (reference sequence). V was trimmed by 3 bases and J by 5 bases, leaving 10 bases between them. The CDR3 sequence is CASSLERGTGELFF. The CDR3 DNA is TGTGCCAGCAGTTTGGAGAGAGGAACCGGGGAGCTGTTTTTT.

The chain has TRBV5-6 and TRBJ2-7; D is unclear. This CDR3 contains 13 residues. Trimming pared 2 bases from V and 0 bases from J, leaving 6 bases between. Germline V gives CDR1 SGHDT, CDR2 YYEEEE. CDR3 nucleotide sequence: TGTGCCAGCAGCTTAGACCCCTCCTACGAGCAGTACTTC. This gives the protein CASSLDPSYEQYF.

The rearrangement uses TRBV4-3 and TRBJ1-4, with D perhaps TRBD1 (5 bases). Trimming removed 1 base from V and 3 bases from J, with 9 bases in between. There are 15 residues in the CDR3. Germline V gene data show CDR1 as LGHNA and CDR2 as YSLEER. The CDR3 protein is CASSQVSTANEKLFF. The CDR3 DNA reads TGCGCCAGCAGCCAAGTTTCGACAGCTAATGAAAAACTGTTTTTT.

The rearrangement links TRBV1 to TRBJ2-1; the table's D call of TRBD2 was not tested on the DNA. TRBV1 is a listed pseudogene. This CDR3 has 18 amino acids. The CDR3 loop reads CTSSFCRGRPHVLNEQFF. CDR3 coding DNA: TGCACCAGCAGCTTCTGTCGCGGGAGGCCCCATGTTCTCAATGAGCAGTTCTTC.

The genes are TRBV30 and TRBJ1-2; D is possibly TRBD1 (6 bases). Trimming removed 0 bases at V and 3 bases at J, with 11 bases between. Germline CDR1 reads GTSNPN; CDR2 reads SVGIG (reference sequence). The CDR3 has 14 residues. The CDR3 bases are TGTGCCTGGAGTGTAAGGGGGGATCACTATGGCTACACCTTC. Translation gives CAWSVRGDHYGYTF. Looking up the rest from reference TRBV30 and TRBJ1-2 gives the full variable domain: SQTIHQWPATLVQPVGSPLSLECTVEGTSNPNLYWYRQAAGRGLQLLFYSVGIGQISSEVPQNLSASRPQDRQFILSSKKLLLSDSGFYLCAWSVRGDHYGYTFGSGTRLTVV.

This chain uses TRBV27 with TRBJ1-5, with no clear D. This CDR3 is built from 17 residues. Trimming took off 5 bases at V and 4 bases at J, with 21 bases between the two ends. CDR1 and CDR2 from the germline V gene are MNHEY and SMNVEV (reference sequence). The CDR3: CASSAILPAVGNQPQHF. The CDR3 nucleotides are TGTGCCAGCAGTGCCATATTACCGGCCGTGGGAAATCAGCCCCAGCATTTT.

The chain employs TRBV7-2 and TRBJ2-7; 7 bases line up with TRBD1. With V trimmed by 0 bases and J by 2 bases, 19 bases remained unmatched. The CDR3 length is 20 residues. From germline, CDR1 is SGHTA and CDR2 FQGNSA. The CDR3 nucleotides are TGTGCCAGCAGCTTAGCTTTGCAGGGGGAAAAAGGGTTGTGGACCTACGAGCAGTACTTC. It encodes CASSLALQGEKGLWTYEQYF.

V usage is TRBV7-2 and J usage is TRBJ1-5; unclear D gene. V was cut by 6 bases and J by 8 bases, with 17 bases left in between. This CDR3 has 14 residues. Per germline, CDR1 SGHTA and CDR2 FQGNSA. CDR3 loop: CASRAGNRGEPQHF. The DNA for the CDR3 is TGTGCCAGCAGAGCCGGGAACCGCGGGGAGCCCCAGCATTTT.

V gene TRBV13 combines with J gene TRBJ1-1; perhaps TRBD1 as D (5 bases). CDR3 length equals 15 residues. The V and J ends lost 5 bases and 1 base respectively, with 14 bases between them. Germline CDR1 PRHDT, CDR2 FYEKMQ (reference sequence). The CDR3 sequence: CASSPQDTWNTEAFF. In DNA, the CDR3 is TGTGCCAGCAGCCCGCAGGACACATGGAACACTGAAGCTTTCTTT.

The rearrangement joins TRBV28 to TRBJ1-5, with 11 bases identical to TRBD1. Germline V gene sequence: CDR1 MDHEN, CDR2 SYDVKM. V shed 5 bases and J 7 bases; nucleotides not matched to a gene: 13. There are 17 residues in the CDR3. The CDR3 DNA follows: TGTGCCAGCAGTCCCCCCCCCGGGACAGGGGGAGGCCAGCCCCAGCATTTT. It is translated as CASSPPPGTGGGQPQHF.

The chain joins TRBV29-1 to TRBJ2-7; 9 bases line up with TRBD2. J was trimmed by 0 bases and V by 6 bases; bases with no gene match: 6. The length of the CDR3 is 14 residues. Germline CDR1 and CDR2: SQVTM and ANQGSEA. CDR3 sequence reads: CSVRGREGSYEQYF. Here the CDR3 DNA reads TGCAGCGTGAGAGGGCGGGAGGGCTCCTACGAGCAGTACTTC.

The V gene is TRBV6-5, the J gene TRBJ1-5, with 7 bases identical to TRBD1. The CDR3 spans 13 residues. With V trimmed by 6 bases and J by 4 bases, 3 bases remained unmatched. Germline loops: CDR1 MNHEY, CDR2 SVGAGI. The CDR3 region has the DNA TGTGCCAGCAGGCCAGGGGGGAATCAGCCCCAGCATTTT. Its translation: CASRPGGNQPQHF.

This clone came up once. This rearrangement joins TRBV28 to TRBJ1-1; the D gene is possibly TRBD1 (6 bases). The CDR3 consists of 14 residues. CDR1 and CDR2 from the germline V gene are MDHEN and SYDVKM. Between the trimmed V and J ends, which lost 3 bases and 5 bases, there was a span of 13 bases. CDR3: CASSLGGRWTEAFF. Written as DNA, the CDR3 is TGTGCCAGCAGTTTGGGGGGCCGGTGGACTGAAGCTTTCTTT.

The chain carries TRBV19 and TRBJ2-2, with TRBD2 as a possible D gene (6 bases). V lost 7 bases and J lost 4, with 19 bases in between. The CDR3 loop spans 16 amino acids. Germline lookup yields CDR1 LNHDA and CDR2 SQIVND (reference sequence). The chain's CDR3 is CASKGGRDRFTGELFF. CDR3 DNA: TGTGCCAGTAAGGGCGGGCGGGACCGTTTCACCGGGGAGCTGTTTTTT.

The chain employs TRBV6-5 and TRBJ1-1; D unresolved. The CDR3 is made up of 11 amino acids. With 7 bases removed from V and 1 base from J, the gap between germline ends came to 4 bases. Germline assignment: CDR1 MNHEY and CDR2 SVGAGI. CDR3 residues: CASKGNTEAFF. The CDR3 DNA follows: TGTGCCAGCAAAGGGAACACTGAAGCTTTCTTT.

The chain has TRBV27 and TRBJ2-6, with 8 bases fitting TRBD1. V was pared by 7 bases and J by 1 base, with 6 bases of the junction left unmatched. Germline-derived CDR1 and CDR2 are MNHEY and SMNVEV (reference sequence). CDR3 length equals 16 residues. The DNA of the CDR3 is TGTGCCAGCACCCGAACAGGGGGGTCTGGGGCCAACGTCCTGACTTTC. It encodes CASTRTGGSGANVLTF.

This clone was picked up one time. V and J are TRBV10-2 and TRBJ2-5; D is perhaps TRBD1 (5 bases). Trimming took off 7 bases at V and 7 bases at J, with 19 bases between the two ends. In germline, CDR1 is WSHSY, CDR2 SAAADI. There are 14 residues in the CDR3. CDR3 nucleotide sequence: TGCGCCAGCATTGACACGGCAAGTCAGGGGACCCAGTACTTC. This gives the protein CASIDTASQGTQYF.

This chain joins TRBV10-3 and TRBJ1-1; D is possibly TRBD1 (5 bases). CDR1 ENHRY and CDR2 SYGVKD come from the germline V gene. CDR3 length: 15 amino acids. Between the trimmed V and J ends, which lost 3 bases and 5 bases, there was a span of 16 bases. CDR3 loop: CAISEPRGGQTEAFF. CDR3 sequence (DNA): TGTGCCATCAGTGAACCGAGGGGAGGGCAAACTGAAGCTTTCTTT.

V usage is TRBV19 and J usage is TRBJ2-1; 13 bases line up with TRBD2. CDR1 and CDR2 from the germline V gene are LNHDA and SQIVND (reference sequence). V lost 1 base, J lost 9 bases, and 6 bases stayed unmatched. The CDR3 consists of 16 residues. This CDR3 reads CASSIVPGLAGSEQFF. The CDR3, as DNA: TGTGCCAGTAGTATAGTTCCGGGACTAGCGGGAAGTGAGCAGTTCTTC.

This chain links TRBV29-1 with TRBJ1-1; D perhaps matches TRBD1 (6 bases). This CDR3 is built from 11 residues. Germline V gene lookup returns CDR1 SQVTM and CDR2 ANQGSEA. CDR3 DNA sequence: TGCTCTGCCAGGGGCGGCGGTGAAGCTTTCTTT. Encoded protein: CSARGGGEAFF.